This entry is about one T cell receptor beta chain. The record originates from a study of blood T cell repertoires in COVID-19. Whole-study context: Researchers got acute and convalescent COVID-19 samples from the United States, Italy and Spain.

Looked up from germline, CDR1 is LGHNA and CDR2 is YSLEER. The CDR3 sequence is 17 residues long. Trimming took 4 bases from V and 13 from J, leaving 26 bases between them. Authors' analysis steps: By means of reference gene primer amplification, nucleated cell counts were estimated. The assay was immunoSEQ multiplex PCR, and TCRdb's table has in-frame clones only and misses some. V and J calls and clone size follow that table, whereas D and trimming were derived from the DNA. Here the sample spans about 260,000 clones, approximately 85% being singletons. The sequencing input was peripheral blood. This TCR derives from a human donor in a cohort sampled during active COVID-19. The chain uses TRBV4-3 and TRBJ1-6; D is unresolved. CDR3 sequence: CASSRRFLKAEFGPLHF. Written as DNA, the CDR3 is TGCGCCAGCAGCCGGCGTTTCCTCAAGGCGGAATTCGGTCCCCTCCACTTT.